This TCR beta chain was recorded in a study of shared clonotypes between healthy human individuals. For this clone: Antigen specificity is unknown.

General study points: Clonotypes which were not shared had lower generation probabilities than clonotypes that all four donors shared. Naive subsets tended to show greater estimated richness than memory subsets. Rarefaction indicated that sorted-subset sequencing remained incomplete although depth was large.

Here immunoSEQ multiplex PCR was the method, and the copy in TCRdb shows in-frame clones only, minus some. The profile shows 500,000 to 700,000 clones, around 96% of them singletons. The naive CD8 population came from CD45RO-negative cells selected for CCR7, without terminally differentiated effector memory CD45RA+ cells. This CDR3 contains 14 residues. CDR1 is GTSNPN and CDR2 is SVGIG in the germline V gene (reference sequence). V lost 4 bases to trimming and J lost 4 bases; unmatched junction nucleotides: 8. The sequence came from a woman in her 30s in good health. Specimen: naive CD8+ T cells sorted from blood. The chain recombines TRBV30 with TRBJ2-3; 7 nucleotides align to TRBD1. The CDR3 spells CAWKLQGPADTQYF. The CDR3 coding sequence is TGTGCCTGGAAGCTACAGGGGCCCGCAGATACGCAGTATTTT. The variable domain in full, with the rest retrieved from reference TRBV30 and TRBJ2-3, is SQTIHQWPATLVQPVGSPLSLECTVEGTSNPNLYWYRQAAGRGLQLLFYSVGIGQISSEVPQNLSASRPQDRQFILSSKKLLLSDSGFYLCAWKLQGPADTQYFGPGTRLTVL.